This TCR beta chain was observed in a study of identifying expanded T cells in peripheral blood. Study observations and caveats: Variance in clone template counts between approximately two-week samples significantly increased with total template count across all healthy donors. About 1.2 clones differed between technical replicates, versus about 17 and 20 over time.

The repertoire was sequenced with immunoSEQ multiplex PCR; TCRdb's copy has only in-frame clones and lacks some. The data contain 120,000 or so clones, around four fifths of them singletons. The CDR3 contains 15 residues. V was shortened by 1 base and J by 5 bases, with 11 bases between the two germline ends. Looked up from germline, CDR1 is SGHNT and CDR2 is YENEEA. Healthy donors had no documented immune events, such as infections, while sampled. This clone was recorded once. Its target is unknown. This clonotype originated in a person between 18 and 70 years old in good health. This chain connects TRBV11-3 to TRBJ2-2, with no clear D. Sequencing was done on a sample of blood. CDR3 sequence: CASSLGSQWTGELFF. The CDR3 bases are TGTGCCAGCAGCTTAGGCAGTCAGTGGACCGGGGAGCTGTTTTTT.